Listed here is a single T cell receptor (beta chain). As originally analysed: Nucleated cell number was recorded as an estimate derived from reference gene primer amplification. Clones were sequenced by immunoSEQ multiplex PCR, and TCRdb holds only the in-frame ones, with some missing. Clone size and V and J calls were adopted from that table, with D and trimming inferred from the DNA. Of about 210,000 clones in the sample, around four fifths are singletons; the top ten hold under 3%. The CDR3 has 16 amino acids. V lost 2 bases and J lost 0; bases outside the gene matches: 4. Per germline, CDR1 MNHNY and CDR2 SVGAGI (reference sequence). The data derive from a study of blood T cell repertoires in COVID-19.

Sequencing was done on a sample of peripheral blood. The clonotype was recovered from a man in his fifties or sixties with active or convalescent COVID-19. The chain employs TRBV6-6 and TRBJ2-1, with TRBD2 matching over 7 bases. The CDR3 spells CASSYGGGSSYNEQFF. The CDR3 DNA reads TGTGCCAGCAGTTACGGCGGGGGTAGCTCCTACAATGAGCAGTTCTTC.